This note documents a single T cell receptor (beta chain) sequence. This clone's antigen is unknown. Base-call qualities are not available, and no considerably larger clone is one nucleotide away. Each collaborating institution followed its own protocols to collect whole blood in K2EDTA tubes. Collaborator samples were shipped for TCRbeta analysis as frozen whole blood, isolated PBMCs, or DNA extracted from either sample type. TCRbeta CDR3 regions were amplified from genomic DNA using the immunoSEQ Assay, a bias-controlled multiplex PCR. The original pipeline was this. Nucleated cell counts per sample were estimated from amplification of reference gene primers within the assay. To quantify the absolute abundance of each unique TCRbeta CDR3 rearrangement, sequence reads were collapsed and filtered. For each sample, productive Simpson clonality was calculated as the square root of Simpson's diversity index across productive rearrangements. TCRdb stores this immuneACCESS table with in-frame sequences only. Part of the clones is absent; in the studies checked, under half of the shortfall reflects unresolved V genes, and no reason is known for the rest. V and J calls and clone size are as listed in that table; D and trimming were resolved from the DNA. The sample table shows 100,000 to 150,000 clones, and roughly nine tenths are seen once. The ten largest clonotypes hold under 4.5% of the sample.

These data belong to a study of blood T cell repertoires in COVID-19 (dated by TCRdb to the early 2020s). About the investigation overall: Samples covering the acute and convalescent phases of COVID-19 were provided by collaborators in the United States, Italy and Spain. The material from the prospective study consisted of cDNA or gDNA derived from T cells, B-cell-depleted T cells, or PBMCs. Deeply sampled blood TCRbeta repertoires from subjects exposed to, actively infected with, or recovered from COVID-19 were included in the dataset. The repertoires were made available in a free public database intended to serve as a resource for research on the immune response to SARS-CoV-2. Samples came from the ongoing ImmuneRACE study (first 160 participants) plus 1,254 subjects from 6 global collaborators. Nearly every sample came with metadata listing a de-identified subject ID, COVID-19 status, age in years and sex. Where HLA class I and class II types were available, the types were taken from metadata supplied by the sample provider, not from assay-based typing. What the work shows at the level of the full study, not this receptor alone: The quantity of clinical and demographic metadata differed by source and by participant and was supplied without curation.

Looking up the germline V gene (reference sequence) yields CDR1 LGHDT and CDR2 YNNKEL. The junction shows trimming of 1 base on V and 8 bases on J, plus 14 bases between the germline ends. Taken from cysteine to phenylalanine, the CDR3 has 14 residues. The CDR3 DNA has 42 bases and is translated from base 1. This receptor was identified in a man aged 50 to 59 with active COVID-19. The rearrangement combines TRBV3-1 (or the pseudogene TRBV3-2) with TRBJ1-2; perhaps TRBD1 is the D gene, with 5 bases matching. Sequenced input: peripheral blood. The bases read TGTGCCAGCAGCCAAGTATTGGGACTCGGCGGCTACACCTTC. Its translation is CASSQVLGLGGYTF.